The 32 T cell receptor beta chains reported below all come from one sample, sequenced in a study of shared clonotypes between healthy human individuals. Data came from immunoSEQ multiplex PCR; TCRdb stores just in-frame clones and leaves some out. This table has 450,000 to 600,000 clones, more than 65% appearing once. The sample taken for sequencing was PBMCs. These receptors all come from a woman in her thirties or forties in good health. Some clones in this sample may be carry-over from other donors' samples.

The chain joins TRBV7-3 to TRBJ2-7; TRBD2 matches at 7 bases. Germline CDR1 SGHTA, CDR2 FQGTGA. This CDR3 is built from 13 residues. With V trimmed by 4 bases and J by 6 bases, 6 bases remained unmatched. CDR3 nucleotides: TGTGCCAGCAGCTCCTCCGGGACTACCGAGCAGTACTTC. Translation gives CASSSSGTTEQYF. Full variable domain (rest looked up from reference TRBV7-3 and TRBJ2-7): GAGVSQTPSNKVTEKGKYVELRCDPISGHTALYWYRQSLGQGPEFLIYFQGTGAADDSGLPNDRFFAVRPEGSVSTLKIQRTERGDSAVYLCASSSSGTTEQYFGPGTRLTVT.

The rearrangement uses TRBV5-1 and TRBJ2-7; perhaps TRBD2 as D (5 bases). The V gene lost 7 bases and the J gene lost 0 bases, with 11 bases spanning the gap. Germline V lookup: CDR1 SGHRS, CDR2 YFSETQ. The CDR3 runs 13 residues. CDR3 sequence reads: CASGTGSSYEQYF. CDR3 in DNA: TGCGCCAGCGGAACGGGATCCTCCTACGAGCAGTACTTC. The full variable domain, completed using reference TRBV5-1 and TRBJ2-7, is KAGVTQTPRYLIKTRGQQVTLSCSPISGHRSVSWYQQTPGQGLQFLFEYFSETQRNKGNFPGRFSGRQFSNSRSEMNVSTLELGDSALYLCASGTGSSYEQYFGPGTRLTVT.

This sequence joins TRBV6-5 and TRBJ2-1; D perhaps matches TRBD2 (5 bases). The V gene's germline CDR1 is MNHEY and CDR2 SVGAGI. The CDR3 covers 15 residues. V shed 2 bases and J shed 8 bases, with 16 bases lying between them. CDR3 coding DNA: TGTGCCAGCAGTTACCGGGATACAGTCGGTTATGAGCAGTTCTTC. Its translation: CASSYRDTVGYEQFF.

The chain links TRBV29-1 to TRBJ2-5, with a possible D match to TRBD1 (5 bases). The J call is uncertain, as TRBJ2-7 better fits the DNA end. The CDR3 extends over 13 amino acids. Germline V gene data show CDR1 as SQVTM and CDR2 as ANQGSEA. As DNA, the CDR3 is TGCAGCGTTATCCCGACAGCTACCTACGAGCAGTACTTC. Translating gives CSVIPTATYEQYF.

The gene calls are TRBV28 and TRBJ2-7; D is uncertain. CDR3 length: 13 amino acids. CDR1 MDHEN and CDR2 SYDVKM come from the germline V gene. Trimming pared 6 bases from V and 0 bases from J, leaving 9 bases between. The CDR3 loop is CASSDVSSYEQYF. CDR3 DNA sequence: TGTGCCAGCAGCGATGTGAGCTCCTACGAGCAGTACTTC. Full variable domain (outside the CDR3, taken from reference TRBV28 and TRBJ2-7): DVKVTQSSRYLVKRTGEKVFLECVQDMDHENMFWYRQDPGLGLRLIYFSYDVKMKEKGDIPEGYSVSREKKERFSLILESASTNQTSMYLCASSDVSSYEQYFGPGTRLTVT.

The CDR3 DNA reads as TGCGCCAGCAGCTTGGTTGGGGGGACTAATGAAAAACTGTTTTTT. The encoded protein is CASSLVGGTNEKLFF. This chain connects TRBV5-1 to TRBJ1-4, with a weak D call TRBD1 (5 bases). V was trimmed by 0 bases and J by 2 bases, leaving 8 bases between them. Germline loops: CDR1 SGHRS, CDR2 YFSETQ. This CDR3 spans 15 amino acids.

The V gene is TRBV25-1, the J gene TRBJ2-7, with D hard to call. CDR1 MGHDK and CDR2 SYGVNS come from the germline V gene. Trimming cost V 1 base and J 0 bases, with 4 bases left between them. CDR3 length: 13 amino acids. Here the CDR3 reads CASSEFSSYEQYF. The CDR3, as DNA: TGTGCCAGCAGTGAATTTAGCTCCTACGAGCAGTACTTC.

The CDR3 coding sequence is TGTGCCAGCAGTTCTCCCCCCAATGAGCAGTTCTTC. This translates into CASSSPPNEQFF. V usage is TRBV6-5 and J usage is TRBJ2-1; no firm D call. Trimming stripped 4 bases from V and 6 bases from J, with 7 bases between. The CDR3 runs to 12 residues. Germline-derived CDR1 and CDR2 are MNHEY and SVGAGI.

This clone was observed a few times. The CDR3 DNA reads as TGCGCCAGCAGCCAAGGTGGGGACAGCTCCTACGAGCAGTACTTC. Translation gives CASSQGGDSSYEQYF. This chain joins TRBV4-1 and TRBJ2-7, with 7 bases aligning to TRBD1. With 1 base clipped from V and 0 bases from J, the junction kept 3 bases outside the gene matches. The V gene's germline CDR1 is MGHRA and CDR2 YSYEKL. This CDR3 is 15 amino acids long.

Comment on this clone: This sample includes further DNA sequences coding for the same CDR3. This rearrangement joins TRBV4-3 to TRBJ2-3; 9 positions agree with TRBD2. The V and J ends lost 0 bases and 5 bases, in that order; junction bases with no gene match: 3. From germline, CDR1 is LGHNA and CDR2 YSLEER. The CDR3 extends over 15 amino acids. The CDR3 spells CASSQEGLAGDTQYF. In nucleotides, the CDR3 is TGCGCCAGCAGCCAAGAGGGACTAGCAGGAGATACGCAGTATTTT.

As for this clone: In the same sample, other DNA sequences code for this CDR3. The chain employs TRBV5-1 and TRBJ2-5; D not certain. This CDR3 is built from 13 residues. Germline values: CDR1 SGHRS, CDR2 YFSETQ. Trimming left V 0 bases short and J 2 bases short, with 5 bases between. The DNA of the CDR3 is TGCGCCAGCAGCTTGGGCAGGCAAGAGACCCAGTACTTC. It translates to CASSLGRQETQYF. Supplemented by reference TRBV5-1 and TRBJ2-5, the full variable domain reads KAGVTQTPRYLIKTRGQQVTLSCSPISGHRSVSWYQQTPGQGLQFLFEYFSETQRNKGNFPGRFSGRQFSNSRSEMNVSTLELGDSALYLCASSLGRQETQYFGPGTRLLVL.

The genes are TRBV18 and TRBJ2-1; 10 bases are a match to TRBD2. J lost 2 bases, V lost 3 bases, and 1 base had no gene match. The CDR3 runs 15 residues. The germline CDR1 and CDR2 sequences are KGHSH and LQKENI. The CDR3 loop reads CASSPGLAAYNEQFF. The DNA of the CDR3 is TGTGCCAGCTCACCCGGACTAGCGGCCTACAATGAGCAGTTCTTC.

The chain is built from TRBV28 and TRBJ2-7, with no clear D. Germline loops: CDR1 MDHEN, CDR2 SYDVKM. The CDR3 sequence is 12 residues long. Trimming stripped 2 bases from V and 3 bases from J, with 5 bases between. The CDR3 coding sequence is TGTGCCAGCAGTTTACGCAGCTACGAGCAGTACTTC. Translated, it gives CASSLRSYEQYF. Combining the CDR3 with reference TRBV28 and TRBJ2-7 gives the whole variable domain DVKVTQSSRYLVKRTGEKVFLECVQDMDHENMFWYRQDPGLGLRLIYFSYDVKMKEKGDIPEGYSVSREKKERFSLILESASTNQTSMYLCASSLRSYEQYFGPGTRLTVT.

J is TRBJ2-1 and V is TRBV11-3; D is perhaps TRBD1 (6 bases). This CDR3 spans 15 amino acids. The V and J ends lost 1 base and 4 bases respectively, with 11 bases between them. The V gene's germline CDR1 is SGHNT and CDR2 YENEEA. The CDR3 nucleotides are TGTGCCAGCAGCTTAGGGCCGGGACAATACAATGAGCAGTTCTTC. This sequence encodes CASSLGPGQYNEQFF.

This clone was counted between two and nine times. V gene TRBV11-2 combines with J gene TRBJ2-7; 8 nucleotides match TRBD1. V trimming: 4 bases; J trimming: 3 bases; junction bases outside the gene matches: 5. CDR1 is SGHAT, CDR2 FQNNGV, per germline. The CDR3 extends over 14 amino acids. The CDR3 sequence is CASSSTGVSYEQYF. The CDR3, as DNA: TGTGCCAGCAGCTCGACAGGGGTTAGCTACGAGCAGTACTTC. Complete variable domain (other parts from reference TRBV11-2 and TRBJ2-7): EAGVAQSPRYKIIEKRQSVAFWCNPISGHATLYWYQQILGQGPKLLIQFQNNGVVDDSQLPKDRFSAERLKGVDSTLKIQPAKLEDSAVYLCASSSTGVSYEQYFGPGTRLTVT.

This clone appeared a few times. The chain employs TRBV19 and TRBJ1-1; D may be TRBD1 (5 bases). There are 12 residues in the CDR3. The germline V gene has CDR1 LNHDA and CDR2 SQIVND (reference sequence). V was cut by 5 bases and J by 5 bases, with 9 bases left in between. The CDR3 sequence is CASSWWGTEAFF. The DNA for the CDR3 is TGTGCCAGTAGTTGGTGGGGGACTGAAGCTTTCTTT.

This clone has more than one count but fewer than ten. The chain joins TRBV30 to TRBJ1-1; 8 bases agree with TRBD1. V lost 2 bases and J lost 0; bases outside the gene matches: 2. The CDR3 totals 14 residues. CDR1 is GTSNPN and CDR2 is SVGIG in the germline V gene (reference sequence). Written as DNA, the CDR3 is TGTGCCTGGAGTCGGACAGGGATGAACACTGAAGCTTTCTTT. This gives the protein CAWSRTGMNTEAFF.

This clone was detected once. Here the CDR3 reads CASSQLQGGITFEAFF. In DNA, the CDR3 is TGCGCCAGCAGCCAGTTACAGGGCGGCATTACCTTTGAAGCTTTCTTT. The V gene is TRBV4-3, the J gene TRBJ1-1; possibly TRBD1 for D (6 bases). Trimming shortened V by 3 bases and J by 7 bases, and 21 bases separated the two germline ends. The CDR3 is made up of 16 amino acids. CDR1 and CDR2 from the germline V gene are LGHNA and YSLEER.

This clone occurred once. The CDR3 DNA reads as TGTGCCAGCAATTCGGGACGGCTGAACACTGAAGCTTTCTTT. Translated, it gives CASNSGRLNTEAFF. The J gene is TRBJ1-1, the V gene TRBV6-5; weak D call: TRBD1 (5 bases). The CDR3 loop spans 14 amino acids. Trimming cost V 7 bases and J 0 bases, with 12 bases left between them. Germline lookup yields CDR1 MNHEY and CDR2 SVGAGI.

CDR3 coding DNA: TGTGCCAGCAGTTACGGCAAGAGCTCCTACGAGCAGTACTTC. This gives the protein CASSYGKSSYEQYF. The chain couples TRBV6-5 to TRBJ2-7; no firm D call. V gave up 2 bases and J gave up 0 bases, with 8 bases separating them. CDR1 and CDR2 (germline): MNHEY, SVGAGI. The CDR3 extends over 14 amino acids.

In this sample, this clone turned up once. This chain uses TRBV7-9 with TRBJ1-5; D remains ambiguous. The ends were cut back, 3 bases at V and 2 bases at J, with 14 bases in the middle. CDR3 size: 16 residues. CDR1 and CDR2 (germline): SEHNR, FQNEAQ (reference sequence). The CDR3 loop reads CASSFEEWGGNQPQHF. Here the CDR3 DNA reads TGTGCCAGCAGCTTTGAGGAGTGGGGTGGCAATCAGCCCCAGCATTTT.

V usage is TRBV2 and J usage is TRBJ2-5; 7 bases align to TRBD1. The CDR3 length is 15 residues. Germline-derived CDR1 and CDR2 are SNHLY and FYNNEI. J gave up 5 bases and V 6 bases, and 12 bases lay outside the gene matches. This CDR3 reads CASSVSTHRGETQYF. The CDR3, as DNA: TGTGCCAGCAGCGTCTCGACCCACAGGGGTGAGACCCAGTACTTC.

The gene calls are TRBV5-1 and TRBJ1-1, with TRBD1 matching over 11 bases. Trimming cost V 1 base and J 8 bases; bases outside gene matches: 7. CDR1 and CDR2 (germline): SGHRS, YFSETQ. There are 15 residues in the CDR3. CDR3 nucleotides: TGCGCCAGCAGCTTGACCTTTGGGACAGGGGGAGAAGCTTTCTTT. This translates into CASSLTFGTGGEAFF.

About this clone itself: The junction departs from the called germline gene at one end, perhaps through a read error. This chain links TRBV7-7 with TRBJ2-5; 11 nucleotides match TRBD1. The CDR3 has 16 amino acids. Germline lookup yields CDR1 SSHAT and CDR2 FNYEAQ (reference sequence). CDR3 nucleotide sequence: TGTGCTAGCAGCCCCCGGACAGGGGGCGCGGGGGAGACCCAGTACTTC. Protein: CASSPRTGGAGETQYF.

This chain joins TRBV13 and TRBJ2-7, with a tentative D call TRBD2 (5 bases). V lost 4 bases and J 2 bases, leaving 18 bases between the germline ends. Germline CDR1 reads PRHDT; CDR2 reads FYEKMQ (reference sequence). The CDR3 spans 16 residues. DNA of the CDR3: TGTGCCAGCAGCTGGAGCGGTCCGGCCCCACCCTACGAGCAGTACTTC. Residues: CASSWSGPAPPYEQYF.

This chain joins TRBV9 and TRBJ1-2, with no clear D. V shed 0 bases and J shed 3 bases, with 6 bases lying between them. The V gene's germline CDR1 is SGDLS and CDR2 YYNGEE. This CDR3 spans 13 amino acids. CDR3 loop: CASSVDGYYGYTF. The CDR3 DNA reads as TGTGCCAGCAGCGTAGACGGCTACTATGGCTACACCTTC.

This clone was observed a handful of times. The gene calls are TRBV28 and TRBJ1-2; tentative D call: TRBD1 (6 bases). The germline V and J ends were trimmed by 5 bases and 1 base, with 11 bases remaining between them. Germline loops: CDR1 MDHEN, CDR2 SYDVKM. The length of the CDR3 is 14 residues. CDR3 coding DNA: TGTGCCAGCAGTCCTGGACAGTTTAACTATGGCTACACCTTC. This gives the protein CASSPGQFNYGYTF.

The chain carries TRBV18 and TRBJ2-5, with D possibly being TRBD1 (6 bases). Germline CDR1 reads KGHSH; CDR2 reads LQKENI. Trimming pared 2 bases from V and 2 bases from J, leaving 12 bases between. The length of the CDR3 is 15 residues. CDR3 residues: CASSPSPGHQETQYF. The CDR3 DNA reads TGTGCCAGCTCACCATCTCCGGGACATCAAGAGACCCAGTACTTC.

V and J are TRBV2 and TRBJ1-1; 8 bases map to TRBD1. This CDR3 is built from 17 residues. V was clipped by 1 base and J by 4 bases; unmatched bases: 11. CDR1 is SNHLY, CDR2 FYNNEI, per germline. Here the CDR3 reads CASSEGTGRKAGTEAFF. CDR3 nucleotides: TGTGCCAGCAGTGAAGGGACAGGGAGGAAAGCTGGCACTGAAGCTTTCTTT.

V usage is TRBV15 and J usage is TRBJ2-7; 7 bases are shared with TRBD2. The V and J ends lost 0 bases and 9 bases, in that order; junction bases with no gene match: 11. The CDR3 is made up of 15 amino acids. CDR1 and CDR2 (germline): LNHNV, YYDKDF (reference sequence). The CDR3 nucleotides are TGTGCCACCAGCAGAGAGGCAGCCACCCTAGCGGCGCAGTACTTC. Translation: CATSREAATLAAQYF.

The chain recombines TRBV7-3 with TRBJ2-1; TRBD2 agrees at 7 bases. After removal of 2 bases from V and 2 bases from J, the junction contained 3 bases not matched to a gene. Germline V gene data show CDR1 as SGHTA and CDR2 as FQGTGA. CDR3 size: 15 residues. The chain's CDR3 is CASSLVGGTYNEQFF. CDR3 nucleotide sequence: TGTGCCAGCAGCTTAGTGGGGGGGACCTACAATGAGCAGTTCTTC.

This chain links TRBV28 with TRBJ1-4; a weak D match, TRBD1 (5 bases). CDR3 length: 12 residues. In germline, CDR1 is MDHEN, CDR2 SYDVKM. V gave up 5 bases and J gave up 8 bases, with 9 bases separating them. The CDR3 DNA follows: TGTGCCAGCAGTCCCTGGGGGGAAAAACTGTTTTTT. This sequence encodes CASSPWGEKLFF.